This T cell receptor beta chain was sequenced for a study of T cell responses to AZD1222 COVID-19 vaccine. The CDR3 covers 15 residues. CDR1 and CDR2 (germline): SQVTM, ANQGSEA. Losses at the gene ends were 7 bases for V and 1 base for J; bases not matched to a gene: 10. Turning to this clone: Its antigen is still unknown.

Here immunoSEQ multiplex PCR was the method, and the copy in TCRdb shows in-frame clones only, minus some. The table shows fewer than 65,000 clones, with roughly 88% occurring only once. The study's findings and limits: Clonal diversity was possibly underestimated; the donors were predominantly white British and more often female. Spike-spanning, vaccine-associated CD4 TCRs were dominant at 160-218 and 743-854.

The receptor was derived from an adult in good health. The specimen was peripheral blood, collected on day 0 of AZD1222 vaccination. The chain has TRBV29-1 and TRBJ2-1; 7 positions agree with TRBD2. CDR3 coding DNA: TGCAGCGCTGCCTTACCGGGAGGATCCTACAATGAGCAGTTCTTC. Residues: CSAALPGGSYNEQFF.